Presented here are 20 T cell receptor beta chains from one specimen sequenced in a study of glioma-infiltrating T cells after dendritic cell vaccination. Time point noted: after dendritic cell vaccination, including at tumor progression/relapse. Libraries were prepared by immunoSEQ multiplex PCR; TCRdb keeps only in-frame clonotypes and omits some of them. The sample holds 85,000 to 100,000 clones, approximately 84% seen once. Specimen: blood, collected after dendritic cell vaccination. The receptors were sampled from a human donor with glioblastoma.

Only one count was recorded for this clone. V and J are TRBV2 and TRBJ2-7, with 8 nucleotides matching TRBD1. After removal of 6 bases from V and 2 bases from J, the junction contained 6 bases not matched to a gene. The CDR3 is made up of 14 amino acids. The germline V gene has CDR1 SNHLY and CDR2 FYNNEI. This CDR3 is CASRPGQAPYEQYF. DNA for the CDR3: TGTGCCAGCAGACCGGGACAGGCCCCCTACGAGCAGTACTTC.

The CDR3 bases are TGCGCCAGCAGTCTAGCGGGGGGTAGCACAGATACGCAGTATTTT. This gives the protein CASSLAGGSTDTQYF. This chain links TRBV10-2 with TRBJ2-3; 11 bases agree with TRBD2. There are 15 residues in the CDR3. Germline V gene sequence: CDR1 WSHSY, CDR2 SAAADI. After removal of 5 bases from V and 0 bases from J, the junction contained 1 base not matched to a gene.

This clone was found once. The CDR3 is CASSQDSVSLAKNIQYF. As DNA, the CDR3 is TGTGCCAGCAGCCAAGATTCCGTATCCCTAGCCAAAAACATTCAGTACTTC. This chain joins TRBV4-2 and TRBJ2-4; D unclear. Germline V gives CDR1 LGHNA, CDR2 YNFKEQ. The CDR3 has 17 amino acids. V shed 0 bases and J shed 0 bases, with 12 bases lying between them.

This clone has a single count. The chain is built from TRBV9 and TRBJ2-7; 8 nucleotides match TRBD1. The CDR3 loop spans 14 amino acids. Trimming removed 0 bases from V and 1 base from J; junction bases left unmatched: 0. The germline V gene encodes CDR1 SGDLS and CDR2 YYNGEE. Here the CDR3 reads CASSVDRGSYEQYF. The CDR3 nucleotides read TGTGCCAGCAGCGTAGACAGGGGGTCCTACGAGCAGTACTTC.

V and J are TRBV2 and TRBJ2-7, with 10 bases matching TRBD1. Unmatched junction bases numbered 0, after V lost 4 bases and J lost 6 bases. The CDR3 is made up of 12 amino acids. CDR1 is SNHLY, CDR2 FYNNEI, per germline. CDR3 bases: TGTGCCAGCAGTGGGACAGGGGGCGAGCAGTACTTC. Amino acid sequence: CASSGTGGEQYF.

Here the CDR3 reads CASSEWGLAGGKALLTDTQYF. The CDR3 bases are TGTGCCAGCAGTGAATGGGGACTAGCGGGGGGGAAAGCCCTCCTCACAGATACGCAGTATTTT. The chain joins TRBV6-1 to TRBJ2-3; TRBD2 aligns across 16 bases. CDR1 and CDR2 from the germline V gene are MNHNS and SASEGT. The CDR3 has 21 residues. The V and J ends lost 2 bases and 2 bases, in that order; junction bases with no gene match: 13.

The J gene is TRBJ2-1, the V gene TRBV6-1; 11 nucleotides match TRBD2. This CDR3 spans 14 amino acids. V was pared by 5 bases and J by 8 bases, with 5 bases of the junction left unmatched. Germline CDR1 reads MNHNS; CDR2 reads SASEGT. The DNA of the CDR3 is TGTGCCAGCAGTTCTAGCGGGAGGCTGCATGAGCAGTTCTTC. Protein product: CASSSSGRLHEQFF.

The chain has TRBV6-5 and TRBJ1-1; TRBD1 is a possible D gene (5 bases). V was clipped by 6 bases and J by 3 bases, with 11 bases between them. The V gene's germline CDR1 is MNHEY and CDR2 SVGAGI. The CDR3 extends over 13 amino acids. The CDR3 coding sequence is TGTGCCAGCAGATGGGGCGGTCACACTGAAGCTTTCTTT. It yields the protein CASRWGGHTEAFF.

V usage is TRBV5-8 and J usage is TRBJ2-3; 11 bases align to TRBD2. The V and J ends lost 4 bases and 3 bases, in that order; junction bases with no gene match: 7. Germline V lookup: CDR1 SGHTS, CDR2 YDEGEE. The length of the CDR3 is 16 residues. The CDR3 region is CASSPRTSGWTDTQYF. The CDR3 DNA reads TGTGCCAGCAGCCCGCGGACTAGCGGGTGGACAGATACGCAGTATTTT. Using reference TRBV5-8 and TRBJ2-3 for the parts outside the CDR3, the full variable domain is EAGVTQSPTHLIKTRGQQATLRCSPISGHTSVYWYQQALGLGLQFLLWYDEGEERNRGNFPPRFSGRQFPNYSSELNVNALELEDSALYLCASSPRTSGWTDTQYFGPGTRLTVL.

This clone was recorded a few times. The chain employs TRBV15 and TRBJ1-3; D uncertain. Looked up from germline, CDR1 is LNHNV and CDR2 is YYDKDF (reference sequence). Between the trimmed V and J ends, which lost 2 bases and 0 bases, there was a span of 14 bases. The CDR3 has 17 residues. The CDR3 sequence is CATSRTPRTDSGNTIYF. The CDR3 nucleotides read TGTGCCACCAGCAGAACCCCTCGGACTGACTCTGGAAACACCATATATTTT.

The rearrangement uses TRBV5-1 and TRBJ2-1; a weak D match, TRBD2 (6 bases). The CDR3 is 16 residues long. CDR1 and CDR2 (germline): SGHRS, YFSETQ. The germline V and J ends were trimmed by 5 bases and 6 bases, with 21 bases remaining between them. CDR3 sequence reads: CASRRDSSINFNEQFF. The DNA for the CDR3 is TGCGCCAGCAGGCGGGACTCCTCCATTAATTTCAATGAGCAGTTCTTC.

This clone came up a few times. The rearrangement joins TRBV4-2 to TRBJ2-2, with D hard to call. Germline loops: CDR1 LGHNA, CDR2 YNFKEQ. This CDR3 region has 13 residues. The germline V and J ends were trimmed by 4 bases and 5 bases, with 8 bases remaining between them. The CDR3 sequence is CASSRANTGELFF. The CDR3 nucleotides read TGTGCCAGCAGCCGAGCTAATACCGGGGAGCTGTTTTTT.

This rearrangement joins TRBV2 to TRBJ2-5; 9 nucleotides match TRBD2. Germline V gene sequence: CDR1 SNHLY, CDR2 FYNNEI. The CDR3 is made up of 14 amino acids. The ends lost 7 bases at V and 4 bases at J; junction bases unmatched: 7. CDR3 region: CASNMGGGGETQYF. The DNA for the CDR3 is TGTGCCAGCAACATGGGCGGGGGGGGAGAGACCCAGTACTTC.

The V gene is TRBV7-8, the J gene TRBJ2-2; 9 bases agree with TRBD1. The trim removed 3 bases at V and 5 bases at J, leaving 4 bases unmatched. The CDR3 contains 15 residues. CDR1 and CDR2 from the germline V gene are SGHVS and FQNEAQ. The CDR3 reads CASSFAQGATGELFF. CDR3 DNA: TGTGCCAGCAGCTTTGCACAGGGGGCAACCGGGGAGCTGTTTTTT.

This sequence joins TRBV7-6 and TRBJ2-1; D possibly corresponds to TRBD2 (6 bases). V lost 6 bases, J lost 2 bases, and 14 bases lay in between. CDR3 size: 15 residues. CDR1 SGHVS and CDR2 FNYEAQ come from the germline V gene. In DNA, the CDR3 is TGTGCCAGCAGATCCGGGACGGGGGCCTACAATGAGCAGTTCTTC. This gives the protein CASRSGTGAYNEQFF.

This clone turned up a few times. The V and J genes are TRBV9 and TRBJ1-6; 8 bases line up with TRBD1. The CDR3 runs 16 residues. J lost 4 bases, V lost 0 bases, and 3 bases had no gene match. Looked up from germline, CDR1 is SGDLS and CDR2 is YYNGEE. The CDR3 region has the DNA TGTGCCAGCAGCGTAGTTGGGGACAGGTATAATTCACCCCTCCACTTT. Residues: CASSVVGDRYNSPLHF.

The chain combines TRBV5-4 with TRBJ2-7; possible D gene TRBD2, 5 bases. Germline CDR1 SGHNT, CDR2 YYREEE (reference sequence). V was trimmed by 3 bases and J by 7 bases, leaving 14 bases between them. This CDR3 is 13 amino acids long. The CDR3: CASSSGRGLEQYF. CDR3 sequence (DNA): TGTGCCAGCAGCTCGGGAAGAGGTTTGGAGCAGTACTTC.

This clone was picked up one time. The V and J genes are TRBV28 and TRBJ2-1; 8 bases are a match to TRBD2. This CDR3 contains 15 residues. V was pared by 5 bases and J by 2 bases, with 5 bases of the junction left unmatched. Germline CDR1 reads MDHEN; CDR2 reads SYDVKM. The CDR3 loop is CASSGGTSPYNEQFF. CDR3 in DNA: TGTGCCAGCAGTGGCGGGACTAGTCCCTACAATGAGCAGTTCTTC. Filled out from reference TRBV28 and TRBJ2-1, the complete variable domain reads DVKVTQSSRYLVKRTGEKVFLECVQDMDHENMFWYRQDPGLGLRLIYFSYDVKMKEKGDIPEGYSVSREKKERFSLILESASTNQTSMYLCASSGGTSPYNEQFFGPGTRLTVL.

This clone was seen just once. The CDR3 here is CASSDGTGGDQPQHF. CDR3 DNA: TGCGCCAGCAGTGACGGGACAGGTGGGGATCAGCCCCAGCATTTT. The chain recombines TRBV10-1 with TRBJ1-5; 8 bases fit TRBD1. Germline-derived CDR1 and CDR2 are WNHNN and SYGVQD (reference sequence). Unmatched junction bases numbered 6, after V lost 3 bases and J lost 5 bases. The CDR3 is 15 residues long.

V gene TRBV10-1 combines with J gene TRBJ2-3; D is ambiguous. Germline CDR1 reads WNHNN; CDR2 reads SYGVQD (reference sequence). This CDR3 region has 11 residues. Trimming stripped 8 bases from V and 5 bases from J, with 8 bases between. CDR3 DNA: TGCGCCAGCGGTACCAGAGATACGCAGTATTTT. Protein product: CASGTRDTQYF.